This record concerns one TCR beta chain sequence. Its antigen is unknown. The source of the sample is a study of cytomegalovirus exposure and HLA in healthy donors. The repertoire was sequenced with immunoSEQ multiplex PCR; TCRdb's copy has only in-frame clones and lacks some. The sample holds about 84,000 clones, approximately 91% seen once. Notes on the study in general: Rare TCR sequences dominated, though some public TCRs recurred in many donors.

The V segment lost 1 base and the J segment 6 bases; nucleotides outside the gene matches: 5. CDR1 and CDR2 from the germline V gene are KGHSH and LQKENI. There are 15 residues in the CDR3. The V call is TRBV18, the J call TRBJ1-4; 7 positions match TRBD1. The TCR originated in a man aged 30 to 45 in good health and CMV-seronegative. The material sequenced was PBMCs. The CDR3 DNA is TGTGCCAGCTCACCACGAACAGGGGCGGATGAAAAACTGTTTTTT. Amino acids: CASSPRTGADEKLFF.